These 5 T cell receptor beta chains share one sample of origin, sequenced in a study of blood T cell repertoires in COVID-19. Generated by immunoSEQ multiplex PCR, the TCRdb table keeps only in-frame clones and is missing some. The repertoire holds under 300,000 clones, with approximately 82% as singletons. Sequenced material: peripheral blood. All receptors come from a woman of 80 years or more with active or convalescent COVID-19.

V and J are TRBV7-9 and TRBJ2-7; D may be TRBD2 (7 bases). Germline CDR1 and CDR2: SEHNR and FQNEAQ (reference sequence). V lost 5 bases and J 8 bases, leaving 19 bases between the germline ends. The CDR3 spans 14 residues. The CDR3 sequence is CASSLSGTPGQQYF. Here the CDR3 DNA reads TGTGCCAGCAGCCTGAGCGGGACACCGGGCCAGCAGTACTTC.

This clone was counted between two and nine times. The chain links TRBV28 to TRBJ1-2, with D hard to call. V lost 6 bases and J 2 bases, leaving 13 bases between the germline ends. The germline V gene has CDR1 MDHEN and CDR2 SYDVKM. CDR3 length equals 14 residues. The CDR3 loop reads CASSSGRLNYGYTF. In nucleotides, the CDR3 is TGTGCCAGCAGCTCGGGCAGACTAAACTATGGCTACACCTTC.

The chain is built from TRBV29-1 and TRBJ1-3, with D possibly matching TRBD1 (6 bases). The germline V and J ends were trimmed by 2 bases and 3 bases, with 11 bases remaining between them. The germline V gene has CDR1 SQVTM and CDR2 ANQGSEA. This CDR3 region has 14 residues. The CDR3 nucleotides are TGCAGCGTTGAAAACAGGGAGTATGGAAACACCATATATTTT. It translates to CSVENREYGNTIYF.

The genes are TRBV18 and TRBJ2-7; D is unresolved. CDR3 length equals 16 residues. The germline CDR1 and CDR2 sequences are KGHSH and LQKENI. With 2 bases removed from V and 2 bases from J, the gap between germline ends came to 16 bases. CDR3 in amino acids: CASSPREHLTTYEQYF. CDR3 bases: TGTGCCAGCTCACCAAGAGAACACCTAACTACCTACGAGCAGTACTTC. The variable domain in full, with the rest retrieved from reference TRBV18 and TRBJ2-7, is NAGVMQNPRHLVRRRGQEARLRCSPMKGHSHVYWYRQLPEEGLKFMVYLQKENIIDESGMPKERFSAEFPKEGPSILRIQQVVRGDSAAYFCASSPREHLTTYEQYFGPGTRLTVT.

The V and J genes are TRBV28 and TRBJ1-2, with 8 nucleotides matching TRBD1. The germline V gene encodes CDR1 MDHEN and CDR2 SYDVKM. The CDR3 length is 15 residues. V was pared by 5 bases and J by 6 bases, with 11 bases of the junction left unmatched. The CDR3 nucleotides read TGTGCCAGCAGTCAAATTACAGGGGGTTTGAATGGCTACACCTTC. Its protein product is CASSQITGGLNGYTF.